This entry lists 25 T cell receptor beta chains sequenced from one sample in a study of T-cell reconstitution after alpha-beta-depleted transplantation in children. Molecular barcoding with unique molecular identifiers was used for the TCRbeta library. From the PCR reads, TCRdb called clonotypes with MiXCR, one entry per CDR3 protein. Among 200,000 or so distinct CDR3 sequences listed, 5.5% to 7% were seen once. The sequencing used PBMCs, collected before TCRalphabeta/CD19-depleted stem cell transplant. The origin of the receptors is a girl in the first two years of life with combined immunodeficiency, due to receive a stem cell transplant.

This clonotype was seen many times. The V call is TRBV29-1, the J call TRBJ1-1; D remains ambiguous. In germline, CDR1 is SQVTM, CDR2 ANQGSEA. The CDR3 totals 13 residues. V was shortened by 3 bases and J by 4 bases, with 12 bases between the two germline ends. The CDR3 here is CSVDGPRRTEAFF. DNA for the CDR3: TGCAGCGTTGACGGCCCAAGGCGCACTGAAGCTTTCTTT.

This clonotype was observed at least ten times. Written as DNA, the CDR3 is TGTGCCAGCAGCCAAGCTTTCACAGGGCTGGGCGGCACCGGGGAGCTGTTTTTT. Amino acid sequence: CASSQAFTGLGGTGELFF. The chain has TRBV3-1 and TRBJ2-2, with D maybe TRBD1 (6 bases). V was clipped by 1 base and J by 4 bases, with 19 bases between them. This CDR3 is built from 18 residues. The germline CDR1 and CDR2 sequences are LGHDT and YNNKEL (reference sequence).

This clonotype has ten or more counts. This chain joins TRBV28 and TRBJ2-1; no reliable D call. The CDR3 is 11 amino acids. CDR1 MDHEN and CDR2 SYDVKM come from the germline V gene. Trimming pared 7 bases from V and 4 bases from J, leaving 5 bases between. For the CDR3, the DNA is TGTGCCAGCACTTTTTACAATGAGCAGTTCTTC. Encoded protein: CASTFYNEQFF. Together with reference TRBV28 and TRBJ2-1, the CDR3 gives the full variable domain: DVKVTQSSRYLVKRTGEKVFLECVQDMDHENMFWYRQDPGLGLRLIYFSYDVKMKEKGDIPEGYSVSREKKERFSLILESASTNQTSMYLCASTFYNEQFFGPGTRLTVL.

This clonotype was picked up many times. The chain links TRBV5-6 to TRBJ2-3; 10 positions match TRBD2. Per the germline V gene, CDR1 is SGHDT and CDR2 is YYEEEE. The CDR3 loop spans 16 amino acids. The V and J ends lost 0 bases and 1 base, in that order; junction bases with no gene match: 2. The CDR3 coding sequence is TGTGCCAGCAGCTTGGTTCTAGCGGGGGGCACAGATACGCAGTATTTT. Translating it yields CASSLVLAGGTDTQYF. Looking up the rest from reference TRBV5-6 and TRBJ2-3 gives the full variable domain: DAGVTQSPTHLIKTRGQQVTLRCSPKSGHDTVSWYQQALGQGPQFIFQYYEEEERQRGNFPDRFSGHQFPNYSSELNVNALLLGDSALYLCASSLVLAGGTDTQYFGPGTRLTVL.

This clonotype has ten or more counts. The chain couples TRBV3-1 to TRBJ2-2; D is possibly TRBD1 or TRBD2 (7 bases each). The CDR3 loop spans 16 amino acids. The V and J ends lost 3 bases and 6 bases respectively, with 17 bases between them. Germline CDR1 is LGHDT and CDR2 is YNNKEL (reference sequence). In DNA, the CDR3 is TGTGCCAGCAGCCACACAGGGGAGGGAATAGCCGGGGAGCTGTTTTTT. It translates to CASSHTGEGIAGELFF. Using reference TRBV3-1 and TRBJ2-2 for the parts outside the CDR3, the full variable domain is DTAVSQTPKYLVTQMGNDKSIKCEQNLGHDTMYWYKQDSKKFLKIMFSYNNKELIINETVPNRFSPKSPDKAHLNLHINSLELGDSAVYFCASSHTGEGIAGELFFGEGSRLTVL.

As concerns this clonotype: This may arise from a read error, as a much more abundant clone is one base away. The rearrangement joins TRBV6-2 or TRBV6-3 to TRBJ2-3; TRBD2 aligns across 11 bases. Germline V gene data show CDR1 as MNHEY and CDR2 as SVGEGT. V lost 4 bases to trimming and J lost 5 bases; unmatched junction nucleotides: 11. The CDR3 consists of 17 residues. The CDR3 sequence is CASSCPRLAGTKDTQYF. For the CDR3, the DNA is TGTGCCAGCAGTTGCCCCAGACTAGCGGGAACTAAAGATACGCAGTATTTT.

This clonotype appeared many times. The chain employs TRBV20-1 and TRBJ2-7; 9 bases map to TRBD1. This CDR3 spans 19 amino acids. V dropped 0 bases and J dropped 0; count of bases not matched to a gene: 15. The germline V gene encodes CDR1 DFQATT and CDR2 SNEGSKA (reference sequence). In DNA, the CDR3 is TGCAGTGCTAGAGATCCCTTAACTGATGGACAGGGGATCTCCTACGAGCAGTACTTC. It codes for CSARDPLTDGQGISYEQYF.

This chain uses TRBV4-2 with TRBJ1-2, with TRBD1 matching 11 bases. The germline V gene has CDR1 LGHNA and CDR2 YNFKEQ. The V segment lost 4 bases and the J segment 8 bases; nucleotides outside the gene matches: 9. CDR3 length equals 15 residues. The CDR3 reads CASSPWDRGSGGYTF. CDR3 in DNA: TGTGCCAGCAGCCCCTGGGACAGGGGGTCAGGCGGCTACACCTTC.

This clonotype was found many times. CDR3 nucleotide sequence: TGTGCCATCAGGATATCGATAAGGACAGCTGATAACTATGGCTACACCTTC. This translates into CAIRISIRTADNYGYTF. The rearrangement links TRBV10-3 to TRBJ1-2; the D gene is possibly TRBD1 (6 bases). Germline V gene sequence: CDR1 ENHRY, CDR2 SYGVKD. The CDR3 has 17 amino acids. Between the trimmed V and J ends, which lost 6 bases and 1 base, there was a span of 21 bases.

Many counts were recorded for this clonotype. This chain links TRBV9 with TRBJ2-2, with D perhaps TRBD1 or TRBD2 (6 bases each). V lost 0 bases to trimming and J lost 4 bases, with 13 bases between them. Germline loops: CDR1 SGDLS, CDR2 YYNGEE. CDR3 length: 16 amino acids. CDR3 bases: TGTGCCAGCAGCGTAGCTGGGGGGCCGGGCACCGGGGAGCTGTTTTTT. Protein: CASSVAGGPGTGELFF.

This clonotype was picked up many times. The rearrangement uses TRBV20-1 and TRBJ1-2; D is ambiguous. The CDR3 loop spans 12 amino acids. Germline CDR1 reads DFQATT; CDR2 reads SNEGSKA (reference sequence). The ends were cut back, 6 bases at V and 2 bases at J, with 10 bases in the middle. DNA of the CDR3: TGCAGTGCCATTCAGGAGAACTATGGCTACACCTTC. It is translated as CSAIQENYGYTF.

This clonotype showed up many times. The chain uses TRBV4-2 and TRBJ2-1, with 10 bases lining up with TRBD2. Unmatched junction bases numbered 0, after V lost 0 bases and J lost 4 bases. There are 15 residues in the CDR3. Germline V lookup: CDR1 LGHNA, CDR2 YNFKEQ. Here the CDR3 DNA reads TGTGCCAGCAGCCAAGAACTAGCGGGATACAATGAGCAGTTCTTC. This codes for CASSQELAGYNEQFF.

The J gene is TRBJ1-3, the V gene TRBV18, with D unresolved. The CDR3 consists of 17 residues. The V gene's germline CDR1 is KGHSH and CDR2 LQKENI. The germline V and J ends were trimmed by 1 base and 0 bases, with 13 bases remaining between them. The chain's CDR3 is CASSPLSRRSSGNTIYF. CDR3 DNA: TGTGCCAGCTCACCACTCTCGCGGCGGAGCTCTGGAAACACCATATATTTT.

This clonotype came up many times. V and J are TRBV10-3 and TRBJ1-5; 7 bases agree with TRBD1. The V segment lost 10 bases and the J segment 0 bases; nucleotides outside the gene matches: 3. This CDR3 is built from 13 residues. The germline V gene encodes CDR1 ENHRY and CDR2 SYGVKD. In DNA, the CDR3 is TGTGCCACCGACAGGGATAGCAATCAGCCCCAGCATTTT. This gives the protein CATDRDSNQPQHF.

In the case of this clonotype: A much larger clone sits a single nucleotide away, making a read error possible. The chain recombines TRBV5-5 with TRBJ2-2; possibly TRBD2 for D (5 bases). Trimming took off 2 bases at V and 5 bases at J, with 7 bases between the two ends. The CDR3 runs 13 residues. Germline loops: CDR1 SGHKS, CDR2 YYEKEE (reference sequence). CDR3 sequence (DNA): TGTGCCAGCAGCTTCGGGGAAACCGGGGAGCTGTTTTTT. Protein: CASSFGETGELFF. The full variable domain, its missing parts supplied by reference TRBV5-5 and TRBJ2-2, is DAGVTQSPTHLIKTRGQQVTLRCSPISGHKSVSWYQQVLGQGPQFIFQYYEKEERGRGNFPDRFSARQFPNYSSELNVNALLLGDSALYLCASSFGETGELFFGEGSRLTVL.

This clonotype was detected many times. The rearrangement links TRBV10-3 to TRBJ2-1, with 15 nucleotides matching TRBD2. With 6 bases clipped from V and 3 bases from J, the junction kept 9 bases outside the gene matches. The CDR3 has 18 amino acids. Germline loops: CDR1 ENHRY, CDR2 SYGVKD. The CDR3 here is CAIRNGLAGGPRYNEQFF. Written as DNA, the CDR3 is TGTGCCATCAGGAACGGACTAGCGGGGGGGCCCCGCTACAATGAGCAGTTCTTC.

V gene TRBV4-2 combines with J gene TRBJ2-7, with a weak D call TRBD2 (5 bases). CDR1 is LGHNA, CDR2 YNFKEQ, per germline. The length of the CDR3 is 15 residues. V gave up 3 bases and J gave up 6 bases, with 18 bases separating them. This chain's CDR3 is CASSQLTTAVIEQYF. The CDR3, as DNA: TGTGCCAGCAGCCAGTTGACTACGGCGGTAATCGAGCAGTACTTC.

This clonotype was observed many times. The rearrangement uses TRBV5-1 and TRBJ2-2; TRBD2 might be the D (5 bases). This CDR3 contains 17 residues. V was shortened by 0 bases and J by 1 base, with 13 bases between the two germline ends. Germline lookup yields CDR1 SGHRS and CDR2 YFSETQ. The CDR3 DNA reads as TGCGCCAGCAGCTTGGCCGGAAACGGGATGAACACCGGGGAGCTGTTTTTT. Translated: CASSLAGNGMNTGELFF.

This clonotype was counted many times. The chain recombines TRBV6-2 or TRBV6-3 with TRBJ2-7; weak D call: TRBD1 (6 bases). Per the germline V gene, CDR1 is MNHEY and CDR2 is SVGEGT. V was cut by 5 bases and J by 3 bases, with 11 bases left in between. The CDR3 extends over 13 amino acids. The CDR3 loop reads CASSPGQFYEQYF. CDR3 DNA sequence: TGTGCCAGCAGTCCCGGACAGTTCTACGAGCAGTACTTC.

The sample holds many counts of this clonotype. V is TRBV2 and J is TRBJ2-1; D possibly corresponds to TRBD2 (6 bases). Germline values: CDR1 SNHLY, CDR2 FYNNEI. The CDR3 is made up of 14 amino acids. V shed 8 bases and J shed 3 bases, with 14 bases lying between them. CDR3 bases: TGTGCCAGCGTAGGGACTGATCTCTACAATGAGCAGTTCTTC. Translated: CASVGTDLYNEQFF.

This clonotype was found many times. V is TRBV29-1 and J is TRBJ2-1; 7 nucleotides align to TRBD2. There are 14 residues in the CDR3. Germline V gene lookup returns CDR1 SQVTM and CDR2 ANQGSEA. The junction had 9 bases not matched to a gene; V was cut back by 6 bases and J by 4 bases. The CDR3 reads CSVSAGILYNEQFF. CDR3 in DNA: TGCAGCGTCTCAGCGGGAATCCTTTACAATGAGCAGTTCTTC.

Many counts were recorded for this clonotype. This chain joins TRBV12-3 or TRBV12-4 and TRBJ2-3, with a weak D call TRBD1 (5 bases). The CDR3 has 12 residues. V lost 7 bases and J 3 bases, leaving 8 bases between the germline ends. In DNA, the CDR3 is TGTGCCAGCATTCCAGGGACAGATACGCAGTATTTT. This encodes CASIPGTDTQYF.

This clonotype was observed at least ten times. The gene calls are TRBV6-5 and TRBJ2-7; perhaps TRBD1 as D (6 bases). Germline loops: CDR1 MNHEY, CDR2 SVGAGI. The V end lost 2 bases, the J end lost 3 bases, and 14 bases lay between the germline ends. The CDR3 spans 15 residues. CDR3 nucleotide sequence: TGTGCCAGCAGTTACCTTGAAACAGGGAACTACGAGCAGTACTTC. Its translation is CASSYLETGNYEQYF.

This clonotype was seen many times. The chain couples TRBV4-3 to TRBJ2-7; 7 nucleotides match TRBD2. The germline V gene has CDR1 LGHNA and CDR2 YSLEER. Trimming removed 0 bases from V and 5 bases from J; junction bases left unmatched: 13. The CDR3 is made up of 17 amino acids. The CDR3 loop reads CASSQDGGLEIRDEQYF. The CDR3 DNA follows: TGCGCCAGCAGCCAAGATGGAGGACTAGAAATCAGGGACGAGCAGTACTTC.

This clonotype appeared many times. V is TRBV7-3 and J is TRBJ2-1; 8 nucleotides match TRBD2. Looked up from germline, CDR1 is SGHTA and CDR2 is FQGTGA. CDR3 length equals 13 residues. Trimming removed 5 bases from V and 8 bases from J; junction bases left unmatched: 5. For the CDR3, the DNA is TGTGCCAGCAGCCAAGCCGGGGGGGATGAGCAGTTCTTC. It encodes CASSQAGGDEQFF.